The TCR beta chain under discussion was sequenced for a study of shared clonotypes between healthy human individuals (TCRdb year 2020). For the wider study: The cohort comprised a couple of women and a few men aged 18 to 49 years. Libraries were prepared and TCR repertoires were sequenced by different laboratories using diverse techniques, in order to increase sequencing depth and limit assay-specific biases. Per donor, leukapheresis produced somewhere between about 0.9 and 9 billion PBMCs. For each donor, CD4 naive and CD4 memory were each run on three plates, CD8 naive on two plates, and CD8 memory on one plate. The study deeply sequenced blood TCR repertoires of about 5 healthy adults to estimate repertoire size and the extent of clonotype sharing between individuals. General findings and caveats noted by the study authors: When several donors were compared, the shared fraction of clonotypes was roughly 5% for naive CD4, more than 3% for naive CD8, more than 2% for memory CD4, and 0.4% for memory CD8. Compared with non-shared clonotypes, the clonotypes found in all four sorted-subset donors had higher generation probabilities. Incomplete sequencing was indicated by rarefaction of sorted-subset datasets, despite the large sequencing depth. Naive subsets generally had larger estimated clonotype richness than memory subsets did. The genetic and exposure-history diversity represented was limited by the small number of donors. Only blood was sampled, and tissue TCR repertoires likely differ from those in blood. Pairwise subsampling indicated that sequencing depth was expected to affect the degree of clonotype sharing among donors.

Ends trimmed: V by 1 base, J by 0 bases; bases unmatched to a gene: 5. Taken from cysteine to phenylalanine, the CDR3 has 16 residues. The only DNA kept is the CDR3, 48 bases in frame from the first base. For CDR1 and CDR2, the germline V gene lists SGHRS and YFSETQ. The donors were healthy, HIV-negative adults who had no recently reported acute infections or vaccinations. Every donor was a Caucasian adult residing in Nashville, Tennessee, USA. CD4+ T cells were enriched through magnetic negative selection, after which naive cells were positively selected on CD45RA and the remaining negative fraction served as the memory subset. Blood was obtained by leukapheresis, after which PBMCs were separated by Ficoll-Histopaque density gradient centrifugation and cryopreserved in liquid nitrogen vapor phase. Analytical flow cytometry was used to check the purity and quantity of each magnetically sorted T cell population. From each sorted fraction, genomic DNA was isolated and quantified by UV absorbance on a Nanodrop 2000c.

This clone was picked up one time. Its antigen specificity is not known. One base away there is no much larger clone; base qualities are not given. Using the deep immunoSEQ assay, multiplex PCR amplified TCR CDR3 regions from genomic DNA. Extracted genomic DNA from each cell subset was spread evenly across all wells of several immunoSEQ 96-well plates, with each plate serving as a replicate. For sorted subsets, about 200 ng genomic DNA, equal to some 30,000 T cell genomes, was loaded into each replicate PCR. The purified libraries were quantified using a Qubit 3.0 fluorometer, sized with a Bioanalyzer 2100, and then quantified again using the KAPA Library Quantification kit. A separate single-read 150-cycle Illumina NextSeq 550 flow cell was used to sequence each immunoSEQ 96-well plate. The paper's processing steps were these. Because the immunoSEQ output included only junctional sequences and no quality scores, the filtering could not be the same as the filtering used for full-length reads. Sequences were annotated with PyIR, a Python wrapper for IgBLAST v1.9, using IMGT germline references to assign V/J genes and CDR3. Reads were filtered out if the reads had weak V/J assignments (E-value above 1e-6), no CDR3, stop codons, out-of-frame junctions, or ambiguous translated residues. V3J clonotypes were defined by identical inferred V gene, J gene, and CDR3 amino acid sequence. Percentage overlap between repertoires was calculated by dividing the number of shared unique clonotypes by the size of the smaller repertoire. Repertoire richness was assessed with RTK rarefaction, the Chao1 estimator, and Recon v2.1 estimates of unobserved clonotypes. For all TCRbeta clonotypes obtained by the gDNA method from several donors, generation probabilities were computed with OLGA. TCRdb's version of the immuneACCESS table is confined to in-frame rearrangements and falls short of the full clone set. An unresolved V gene accounts for under half of the shortfall where checked; the remainder is of unknown origin. From that table come the V and J calls and clone size; the DNA was used to work out D and trimming. A total of 2 million to 3 million clones appear in this sample, approximately 94% of them only once. The ten biggest clones cover about 0.38% of the sample.

The TCR originated in a man aged 18 to 29 in good health. Some clones in this sample may be carry-over from other donors' samples. Sequencing input: naive CD4+ T cells from PBMCs. Reading the label with the study, this specimen's cell subset or site is: CD45RA+ positively selected. The chain joins TRBV5-1 to TRBJ1-2, and 8 junctional nucleotides match TRBD1. The DNA sequence is TGCGCCAGCAGCTTGAGGGGGACAGGCCCTAACTATGGCTACACCTTC. It specifies CASSLRGTGPNYGYTF.